What follows are 12 T cell receptor beta chains derived from one specimen sequenced in a study of control samples from healthy donors and cancer patients. Clones were read by immunoSEQ multiplex PCR, and TCRdb kept only the in-frame ones, dropping some. The data contain tens of thousands of clones, about 85% of them singletons. The sequenced sample was blood. These receptor sequences come from a woman aged 45-59 years in good health.

The chain is built from TRBV5-1 and TRBJ2-6, with D possibly TRBD2 on 6 matching bases. The length of the CDR3 is 19 residues. Germline V gene data show CDR1 as SGHRS and CDR2 as YFSETQ. V was cut by 4 bases and J by 1 base, with 21 bases left in between. The CDR3, as DNA: TGCGCCAGCAGCCGGGGCCTAGGAGGGTCCGGATCTGGGGCCAACGTCCTGACTTTC. Translated: CASSRGLGGSGSGANVLTF.

The chain recombines TRBV28 with TRBJ2-2; TRBD2 matches at 9 bases. The CDR3 totals 17 residues. Trimming at V came to 1 base and at J to 4 bases, leaving 7 bases not matched to a gene. CDR1 is MDHEN and CDR2 is SYDVKM in the germline V gene. The CDR3 spells CASSLFRLAEPTGELFF. CDR3 DNA sequence: TGTGCCAGCAGTTTATTTAGACTAGCGGAACCCACCGGGGAGCTGTTTTTT. Full variable domain (missing parts from reference TRBV28 and TRBJ2-2): DVKVTQSSRYLVKRTGEKVFLECVQDMDHENMFWYRQDPGLGLRLIYFSYDVKMKEKGDIPEGYSVSREKKERFSLILESASTNQTSMYLCASSLFRLAEPTGELFFGEGSRLTVL.

The chain joins TRBV19 to TRBJ2-3, with TRBD2 matching over 9 bases. The V and J ends lost 6 bases and 1 base, in that order; junction bases with no gene match: 5. Germline V gene data show CDR1 as LNHDA and CDR2 as SQIVND (reference sequence). This CDR3 is built from 15 residues. Written as DNA, the CDR3 is TGTGCCAGTAGGCCGCGGGGGGGCGGCACAGATACGCAGTATTTT. Residues: CASRPRGGGTDTQYF.

V gene TRBV29-1 combines with J gene TRBJ1-4; TRBD1 aligns across 10 bases. The V gene end was trimmed by 3 bases and the J gene end by 13 bases; junction bases not matched to a gene: 2. CDR3 length: 11 residues. CDR1 and CDR2 from the germline V gene are SQVTM and ANQGSEA. The CDR3 nucleotides are TGCAGCGTTGAGCGGGACAGGGGACTGTTTTTT. Translated: CSVERDRGLFF.

V gene TRBV6-6 combines with J gene TRBJ1-2; D gene ambiguous. V lost 5 bases and J 5 bases, leaving 9 bases between the germline ends. The germline CDR1 and CDR2 sequences are MNHNY and SVGAGI (reference sequence). The CDR3 length is 12 residues. CDR3 nucleotide sequence: TGTGCCAGCAGTCACCGAGAGTATGGCTACACCTTC. Amino acids: CASSHREYGYTF.

The CDR3 bases are TGTGCCAGTAGAGGGGACAGGGGAGGGAATCAGCCCCAGCATTTT. Protein: CASRGDRGGNQPQHF. This chain links TRBV19 with TRBJ1-5; 10 bases map to TRBD1. Losses at the gene ends were 6 bases for V and 4 bases for J; bases not matched to a gene: 6. Per the germline V gene, CDR1 is LNHDA and CDR2 is SQIVND (reference sequence). This CDR3 comprises 15 residues.

The chain uses TRBV6-1 and TRBJ1-1; D gene ambiguous. V was trimmed by 6 bases and J by 4 bases, leaving 24 bases between them. Germline V gives CDR1 MNHNS, CDR2 SASEGT. CDR3 length equals 17 residues. This chain's CDR3 is CASRELRPGPGLTEAFF. CDR3 nucleotide sequence: TGTGCCAGCAGAGAACTTCGACCGGGCCCCGGACTCACTGAAGCTTTCTTT.

The chain recombines TRBV27 with TRBJ2-7; 7 bases are a match to TRBD2. CDR3 size: 15 residues. Per germline, CDR1 MNHEY and CDR2 SMNVEV (reference sequence). The trim removed 2 bases at V and 0 bases at J, leaving 4 bases unmatched. The CDR3 bases are TGTGCCAGCAGTTTACTAGCGGATCGCTCCTACGAGCAGTACTTC. Translated, it gives CASSLLADRSYEQYF.

The chain links TRBV9 to TRBJ2-2; no reliable D call. The V end was cut by 4 bases, the J end by 0 bases, with 7 bases between. The V gene's germline CDR1 is SGDLS and CDR2 YYNGEE. The length of the CDR3 is 14 residues. The chain's CDR3 is CASSSYTNTGELFF. CDR3 sequence (DNA): TGTGCCAGCAGCTCTTACACGAACACCGGGGAGCTGTTTTTT.

This rearrangement joins TRBV6-2 or TRBV6-3 to TRBJ1-3, with D tentatively TRBD1 (6 bases). The V end lost 2 bases, the J end lost 1 base, and 12 bases lay between the germline ends. CDR1 and CDR2 (germline): MNHEY, SVGEGT. The CDR3 spans 16 residues. Here the CDR3 DNA reads TGTGCCAGCAGTTACGCGGACAGACCTTCTGGAAACACCATATATTTT. It encodes CASSYADRPSGNTIYF.

V usage is TRBV12-3 or TRBV12-4 and J usage is TRBJ2-3, with a tentative D call TRBD2 (5 bases). CDR3 length: 13 residues. Deletions cut 5 bases from V and 4 bases from J, with 10 bases between. The CDR3 coding sequence is TGTGCCAGCAGTACTATGAGGGCAGATACGCAGTATTTT. Translated: CASSTMRADTQYF.

J is TRBJ2-7 and V is TRBV2, with 9 bases that match TRBD2. The V segment lost 1 base and the J segment 1 base; nucleotides outside the gene matches: 5. From germline, CDR1 is SNHLY and CDR2 FYNNEI. This CDR3 is built from 16 residues. CDR3 region: CASSEVLAGPSYEQYF. Here the CDR3 DNA reads TGTGCCAGCAGTGAAGTTCTAGCGGGACCTTCCTACGAGCAGTACTTC.